A selection of T cell receptor beta chains follows, all from one sample in a study of T cell clusters in autoimmune cytopenias. Each CDR3 protein gets one entry in TCRdb, which reprocessed the multiplex PCR reads and gives no DNA. The sample holds some 4,200 distinct CDR3 sequences. This same sample was also part of a study on T cell repertoires in aging, cancer and after chemotherapy.

Material for sequencing was peripheral blood. All receptors derive from a human donor in good health. Both conserved end residues are part of each CDR3. Part of the rows lack a size; the others show once, few, many or a class for expanded clones.

V gene: TRBV12-3/TRBV12-4
CDR3 length: 15
J gene: TRBJ1-2
clone size: .
CDR3 protein: CASSSTGGRFYGYTF

V gene: TRBV12-3/TRBV12-4
CDR3 length: 15
J gene: TRBJ1-2
clone size: .
CDR3 protein: CASSVGNRASYGYTF

V gene: TRBV30
CDR3 length: 15
J gene: TRBJ1-1
clone size: .
CDR3 protein: CAWGDRLIGDTEAFF

V gene: TRBV6-2/TRBV6-3
CDR3 length: 19
J gene: TRBJ2-6
clone size: medium-sized
CDR3 protein: CASSLFTERQLVGANVLTF

V gene: TRBV14
CDR3 length: 17
J gene: TRBJ2-1
clone size: .
CDR3 protein: CASSPQGLAGGSGKQFF

V gene: TRBV27
CDR3 length: 13
J gene: TRBJ2-1
clone size: .
CDR3 protein: CATSDGTSGQQFF

V gene: TRBV30
CDR3 length: 12
J gene: TRBJ1-5
clone size: .
CDR3 protein: CAWTQGNQPQHF

V gene: TRBV6-5
CDR3 length: 13
J gene: TRBJ2-2
clone size: medium-sized
CDR3 protein: CASYAMRTGELFF

V gene: TRBV27
CDR3 length: 14
J gene: TRBJ1-5
clone size: .
CDR3 protein: CASRNRGGNQPQHF

V gene: TRBV20-1
CDR3 length: 15
J gene: TRBJ2-2
clone size: .
CDR3 protein: CSARGSRGVTGELFF

V gene: TRBV6-2/TRBV6-3
CDR3 length: 12
J gene: TRBJ1-5
clone size: .
CDR3 protein: CASGQPNQPQHF

V gene: TRBV6-5
CDR3 length: 15
J gene: TRBJ2-1
clone size: .
CDR3 protein: CASSEFEGSGGEQFF

V gene: TRBV12-3/TRBV12-4
CDR3 length: 15
J gene: TRBJ2-3
clone size: .
CDR3 protein: CASSLGGPPTDTQYF

V gene: TRBV18
CDR3 length: 13
J gene: TRBJ1-1
clone size: .
CDR3 protein: CASSPTRSTEAFF

V gene: TRBV6-6
CDR3 length: 14
J gene: TRBJ1-5
clone size: medium-sized
CDR3 protein: CASSPSDSNQPQHF

V gene: TRBV28
CDR3 length: 13
J gene: TRBJ1-5
clone size: .
CDR3 protein: CASSLSGGQPQHF

V gene: TRBV5-4
CDR3 length: 15
J gene: TRBJ2-1
clone size: .
CDR3 protein: CASSTGTSGYDEQFF

V gene: TRBV27
CDR3 length: 13
J gene: TRBJ1-4
clone size: medium-sized
CDR3 protein: CASSFLSSEKLFF

V gene: TRBV11-2
CDR3 length: 16
J gene: TRBJ2-6
clone size: .
CDR3 protein: CASSSPRGAGANVLTF

V gene: TRBV29-1
CDR3 length: 13
J gene: TRBJ1-3
clone size: medium-sized
CDR3 protein: CSASQGSGNTIYF

V gene: TRBV6-5
CDR3 length: 18
J gene: TRBJ1-5
clone size: .
CDR3 protein: CASSSRARASKNNQPQHF

V gene: TRBV19
CDR3 length: 12
J gene: TRBJ1-1
clone size: .
CDR3 protein: CASSANTVEAFF

V gene: TRBV19
CDR3 length: 15
J gene: TRBJ2-5
clone size: .
CDR3 protein: CASSILGVSQETQYF

V gene: TRBV12-3/TRBV12-4
CDR3 length: 12
J gene: TRBJ2-1
clone size: .
CDR3 protein: CASSYPTGLQFF

V gene: TRBV30
CDR3 length: 16
J gene: TRBJ1-1
clone size: .
CDR3 protein: CAWTLGGGTLNTEAFF

V gene: TRBV6-5
CDR3 length: 13
J gene: TRBJ1-1
clone size: .
CDR3 protein: CASSKQGSTEAFF

V gene: TRBV11-2
CDR3 length: 17
J gene: TRBJ2-5
clone size: medium-sized
CDR3 protein: CASSLEVWAGTPGTQYF

V gene: TRBV6-5
CDR3 length: 15
J gene: TRBJ2-5
clone size: medium-sized
CDR3 protein: CASSYESGGRETQYF

V gene: TRBV7-2
CDR3 length: 13
J gene: TRBJ1-1
clone size: .
CDR3 protein: CASSPNRVAEDFF

V gene: TRBV7-2
CDR3 length: 15
J gene: TRBJ1-5
clone size: medium-sized
CDR3 protein: CASSSSGRGNQPQHF

V gene: TRBV5-6
CDR3 length: 18
J gene: TRBJ2-5
clone size: .
CDR3 protein: CASSSRTGRMVRGETQYF

V gene: TRBV11-2
CDR3 length: 16
J gene: TRBJ2-1
clone size: .
CDR3 protein: CASSLVTGGSYNERFF

V gene: TRBV19
CDR3 length: 15
J gene: TRBJ2-1
clone size: medium-sized
CDR3 protein: CASSIPTTSAPEQFF

V gene: TRBV5-4
CDR3 length: 14
J gene: TRBJ2-7
clone size: .
CDR3 protein: CASSLIGGPGEQYF

V gene: TRBV4-3
CDR3 length: 14
J gene: TRBJ1-1
clone size: .
CDR3 protein: CASRSRVFGTEAFF

V gene: TRBV7-9
CDR3 length: 15
J gene: TRBJ2-2
clone size: .
CDR3 protein: CASSQGLGGTGELFF

V gene: TRBV29-1
CDR3 length: 15
J gene: TRBJ2-3
clone size: medium-sized
CDR3 protein: CSVFSHSSFTDTQYF

V gene: TRBV19
CDR3 length: 17
J gene: TRBJ1-1
clone size: .
CDR3 protein: CASSIYRGLVGDTEAFF

V gene: TRBV12-3/TRBV12-4
CDR3 length: 14
J gene: TRBJ1-2
clone size: medium-sized
CDR3 protein: CASTQGVGDYGYTF

V gene: TRBV19
CDR3 length: 13
J gene: TRBJ1-6
clone size: .
CDR3 protein: CASKKGDNSPLHF

V gene: TRBV11-3
CDR3 length: 13
J gene: TRBJ1-1
clone size: .
CDR3 protein: CASSQRGSTEAFF

V gene: TRBV5-4
CDR3 length: 16
J gene: TRBJ2-7
clone size: large
CDR3 protein: CASSHLADSLDYEQYF

V gene: TRBV7-6
CDR3 length: 18
J gene: TRBJ2-1
clone size: .
CDR3 protein: CASSLGIPGLAGNNEQFF

V gene: TRBV7-9
CDR3 length: 12
J gene: TRBJ2-7
clone size: .
CDR3 protein: CASSQITYEQYF

V gene: TRBV28
CDR3 length: 15
J gene: TRBJ2-7
clone size: .
CDR3 protein: CASSLEEGARNEQYF

V gene: TRBV4-1
CDR3 length: 13
J gene: TRBJ1-1
clone size: .
CDR3 protein: CASSPREDTEAFF

V gene: TRBV28
CDR3 length: 13
J gene: TRBJ1-1
clone size: .
CDR3 protein: CASTWTDRTEAFF

V gene: TRBV20-1
CDR3 length: 19
J gene: TRBJ2-1
clone size: .
CDR3 protein: CSARDVGLAGGPDYNEQFF

V gene: TRBV12-3/TRBV12-4
CDR3 length: 14
J gene: TRBJ2-3
clone size: medium-sized
CDR3 protein: CASGTSGYTDTQYF

V gene: TRBV6-1
CDR3 length: 15
J gene: TRBJ1-5
clone size: medium-sized
CDR3 protein: CASGKDRAHNQPQHF

V gene: TRBV10-3
CDR3 length: 13
J gene: TRBJ1-1
clone size: .
CDR3 protein: CAIGQGQNTEAFF

V gene: TRBV20-1
CDR3 length: 16
J gene: TRBJ2-3
clone size: .
CDR3 protein: CSASRSGRGAGDTQYF

V gene: TRBV6-4
CDR3 length: 17
J gene: TRBJ2-3
clone size: .
CDR3 protein: CASSSGTSGRARDTQYF

V gene: TRBV28
CDR3 length: 11
J gene: TRBJ1-2
clone size: .
CDR3 protein: CASSRNSGYTF

V gene: TRBV12-3/TRBV12-4
CDR3 length: 15
J gene: TRBJ1-3
clone size: .
CDR3 protein: CASSEPDGAGNTIYF